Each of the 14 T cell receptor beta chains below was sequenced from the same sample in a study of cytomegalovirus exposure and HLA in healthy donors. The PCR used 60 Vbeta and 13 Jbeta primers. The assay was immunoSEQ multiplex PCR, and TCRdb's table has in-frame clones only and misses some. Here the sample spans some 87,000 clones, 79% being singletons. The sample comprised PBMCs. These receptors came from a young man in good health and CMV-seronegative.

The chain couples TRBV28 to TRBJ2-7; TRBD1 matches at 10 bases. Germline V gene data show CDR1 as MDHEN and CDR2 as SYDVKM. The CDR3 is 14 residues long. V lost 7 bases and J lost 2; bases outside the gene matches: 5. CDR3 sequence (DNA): TGTGCCAGCAAGACAGGGGGCGCTCCCTACGAGCAGTACTTC. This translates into CASKTGGAPYEQYF.

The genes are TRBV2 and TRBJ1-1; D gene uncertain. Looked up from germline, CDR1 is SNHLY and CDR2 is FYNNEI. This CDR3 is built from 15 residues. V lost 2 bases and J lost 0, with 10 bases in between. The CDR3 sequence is CASSERRPMNTEAFF. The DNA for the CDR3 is TGTGCCAGCAGTGAACGGAGACCCATGAACACTGAAGCTTTCTTT.

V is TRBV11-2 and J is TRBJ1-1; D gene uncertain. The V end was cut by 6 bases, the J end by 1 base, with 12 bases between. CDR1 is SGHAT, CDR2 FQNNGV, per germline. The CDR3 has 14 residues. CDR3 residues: CASREQRENTEAFF. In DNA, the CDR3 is TGTGCCAGCAGGGAACAGAGGGAGAACACTGAAGCTTTCTTT.

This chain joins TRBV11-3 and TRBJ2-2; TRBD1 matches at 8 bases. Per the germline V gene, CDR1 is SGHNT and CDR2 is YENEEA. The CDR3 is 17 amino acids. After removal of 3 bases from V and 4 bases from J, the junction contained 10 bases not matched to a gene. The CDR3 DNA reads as TGTGCCAGCAGCTTGGCCCGGACAGGGATTCCCACCGGGGAGCTGTTTTTT. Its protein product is CASSLARTGIPTGELFF.

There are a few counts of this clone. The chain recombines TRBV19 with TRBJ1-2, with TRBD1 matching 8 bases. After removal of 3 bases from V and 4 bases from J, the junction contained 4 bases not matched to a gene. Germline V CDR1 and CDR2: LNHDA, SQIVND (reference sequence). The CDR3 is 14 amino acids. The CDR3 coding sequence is TGTGCCAGTAGTATCGGGACAGGTTCCTATGGCTACACCTTC. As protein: CASSIGTGSYGYTF.

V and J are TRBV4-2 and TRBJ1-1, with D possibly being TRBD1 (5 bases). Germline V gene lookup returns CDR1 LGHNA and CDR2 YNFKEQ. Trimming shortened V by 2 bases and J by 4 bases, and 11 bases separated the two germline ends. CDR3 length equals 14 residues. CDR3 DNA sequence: TGTGCCAGCAGCCAAAGGGGTTTCCCCACTGAAGCTTTCTTT. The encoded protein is CASSQRGFPTEAFF.

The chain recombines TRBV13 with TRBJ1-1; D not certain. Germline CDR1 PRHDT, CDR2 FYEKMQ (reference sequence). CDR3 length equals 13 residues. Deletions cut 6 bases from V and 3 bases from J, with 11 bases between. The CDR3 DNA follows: TGTGCCAGCAGTAGTCGGGGTGACACTGAAGCTTTCTTT. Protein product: CASSSRGDTEAFF.

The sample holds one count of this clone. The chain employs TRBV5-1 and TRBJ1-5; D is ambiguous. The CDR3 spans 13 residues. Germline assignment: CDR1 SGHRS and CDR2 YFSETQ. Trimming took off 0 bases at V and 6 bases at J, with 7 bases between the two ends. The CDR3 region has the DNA TGCGCCAGCAGCTTGGGGGAGGGTCAGCCCCAGCATTTT. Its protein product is CASSLGEGQPQHF.

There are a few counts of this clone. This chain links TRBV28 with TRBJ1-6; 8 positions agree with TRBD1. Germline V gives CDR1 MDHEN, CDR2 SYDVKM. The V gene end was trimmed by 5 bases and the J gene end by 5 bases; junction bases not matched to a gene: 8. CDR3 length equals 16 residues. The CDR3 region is CASSQGQGRNNSPLHF. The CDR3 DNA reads TGTGCCAGCAGTCAAGGACAGGGAAGGAATAATTCACCCCTCCACTTT.

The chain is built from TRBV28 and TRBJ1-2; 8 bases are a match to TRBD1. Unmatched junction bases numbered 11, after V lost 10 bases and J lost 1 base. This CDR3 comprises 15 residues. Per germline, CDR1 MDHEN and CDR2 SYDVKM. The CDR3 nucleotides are TGTGCCACCCCCGGGACAGGACCCTTTAACTATGGCTACACCTTC. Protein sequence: CATPGTGPFNYGYTF.

The CDR3 loop reads CASTDRGGTEAFF. The CDR3 DNA is TGTGCCAGCACTGACAGGGGTGGCACTGAAGCTTTCTTT. The chain links TRBV11-1 to TRBJ1-1; 8 bases line up with TRBD1. This CDR3 is 13 amino acids long. CDR1 is SGHAT and CDR2 is FQDESV in the germline V gene (reference sequence). V gave up 7 bases and J gave up 4 bases; unmatched junction bases: 5.

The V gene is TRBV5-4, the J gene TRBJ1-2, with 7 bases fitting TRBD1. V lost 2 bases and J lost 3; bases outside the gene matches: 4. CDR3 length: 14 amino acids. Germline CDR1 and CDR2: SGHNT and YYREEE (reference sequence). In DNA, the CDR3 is TGTGCCAGCAGCTTTCAGGGGGACTACTATGGCTACACCTTC. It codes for CASSFQGDYYGYTF.

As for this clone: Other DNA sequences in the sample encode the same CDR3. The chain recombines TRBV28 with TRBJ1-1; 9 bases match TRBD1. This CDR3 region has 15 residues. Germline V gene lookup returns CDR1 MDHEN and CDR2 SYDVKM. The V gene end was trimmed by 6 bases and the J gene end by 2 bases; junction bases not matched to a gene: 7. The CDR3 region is CASSSDRGRNTEAFF. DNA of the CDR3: TGTGCCAGCAGCTCGGACAGGGGCCGAAACACTGAAGCTTTCTTT.

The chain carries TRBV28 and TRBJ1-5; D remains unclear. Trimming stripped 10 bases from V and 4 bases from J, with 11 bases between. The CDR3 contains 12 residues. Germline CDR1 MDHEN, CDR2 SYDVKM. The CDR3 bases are TGTGCCATCGGGAGCGGGAATCAGCCCCAGCATTTT. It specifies CAIGSGNQPQHF. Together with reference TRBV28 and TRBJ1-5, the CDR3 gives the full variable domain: DVKVTQSSRYLVKRTGEKVFLECVQDMDHENMFWYRQDPGLGLRLIYFSYDVKMKEKGDIPEGYSVSREKKERFSLILESASTNQTSMYLCAIGSGNQPQHFGDGTRLSIL.